These T cell receptor beta chains were read from a single sample in a study of control samples from healthy donors and cancer patients. Clones were sequenced by immunoSEQ multiplex PCR, and TCRdb holds only the in-frame ones, with some missing. This table has approximately 150,000 clones, approximately 92% appearing once. Sequencing used blood. All receptors come from a man aged 25-45 years in good health. Both conserved end residues are part of each CDR3. A D gene is named only where the DNA matches it firmly. Expanded clones get a size class; other rows say once, few or many, or leave the size out.

v_call,clone_size,d_call,j_call,cdr3_aa,cdr3_nt
TRBV6-5,.,.,TRBJ2-5,CASSYGRHAVQETQYF,TGTGCCAGCAGTTATGGGCGGCACGCGGTACAAGAGACCCAGTACTTC
TRBV6-6,.,TRBD2,TRBJ2-1,CASSYSGGGEQFF,TGTGCCAGCAGTTACTCTGGGGGGGGTGAGCAGTTCTTC
TRBV5-4,.,.,TRBJ2-3,CASSSGRGMAGLSTDTQYF,TGTGCCAGCAGCAGCGGTCGTGGGATGGCGGGGCTATCCACAGATACGCAGTATTTT
TRBV4-1,once,TRBD2,TRBJ2-3,CASSQAGGLDTQYF,TGCGCCAGCAGCCAAGCGGGGGGGCTAGATACGCAGTATTTT
TRBV7-8,.,.,TRBJ2-2,CASSGGTGQNTGELFF,TGTGCCAGCAGCGGAGGTACAGGGCAAAACACCGGGGAGCTGTTTTTT
TRBV11-2,.,TRBD2,TRBJ2-1,CASSLSGGLSYNEQFF,TGTGCCAGCAGCCTCTCGGGGGGTCTCTCCTACAATGAGCAGTTCTTC
TRBV14,.,.,TRBJ1-1,CASSQDLGSEAFF,TGTGCCAGCAGCCAAGACCTTGGGTCTGAAGCTTTCTTT
TRBV9,once,.,TRBJ2-3,CASSVDLGVPSTDTQYF,TGTGCCAGCAGCGTAGACCTGGGGGTCCCTAGCACAGATACGCAGTATTTT
TRBV11-2,.,TRBD2,TRBJ2-3,CASSLVERGWTDTQYF,TGTGCCAGCAGCTTAGTAGAGCGGGGATGGACAGATACGCAGTATTTT
TRBV2,.,.,TRBJ1-1,CASSATDKAATEAFF,TGTGCCAGCAGTGCAACCGACAAGGCGGCCACTGAAGCTTTCTTT